What follows are 32 T cell receptor beta chains derived from one specimen sequenced in a study of T cell responses to AZD1222 COVID-19 vaccine. TCRdb's table, derived via immunoSEQ multiplex PCR, lists solely in-frame clones and lacks some. The sample consists of about 97,000 clones, 90% of them appearing once. Sequencing was performed on peripheral blood, taken on day 0 of AZD1222 vaccination. These TCRs come from an adult in good health.

The gene calls are TRBV10-3 and TRBJ1-1; weak D call: TRBD1 (6 bases). The CDR3 totals 12 residues. Germline loops: CDR1 ENHRY, CDR2 SYGVKD. V was shortened by 8 bases and J by 0 bases, with 7 bases between the two germline ends. The CDR3 coding sequence is TGTGCCATCGGACAGCTGAACACTGAAGCTTTCTTT. This codes for CAIGQLNTEAFF.

The V call is TRBV4-1, the J call TRBJ1-3, with TRBD1 as a possible D gene (6 bases). This CDR3 has 15 residues. The germline V gene has CDR1 MGHRA and CDR2 YSYEKL. V was cut by 1 base and J by 5 bases, with 12 bases left in between. The CDR3 reads CASSQGGRGRNTIYF. In nucleotides, the CDR3 is TGCGCCAGCAGCCAAGGTGGCAGGGGTAGAAACACCATATATTTT.

This clone has a single count. V usage is TRBV18 and J usage is TRBJ1-1; D possibly corresponds to TRBD1 (6 bases). CDR3 size: 14 residues. CDR1 is KGHSH, CDR2 LQKENI, per germline. The germline V and J ends were trimmed by 3 bases and 3 bases, with 11 bases remaining between them. The CDR3 loop is CASSPMGGHTEAFF. DNA for the CDR3: TGTGCCAGCTCACCCATGGGGGGGCACACTGAAGCTTTCTTT.

The V call is TRBV28, the J call TRBJ1-4; D call uncertain. V dropped 7 bases and J dropped 0 bases, with 18 bases sitting between them. This CDR3 is built from 17 residues. Germline loops: CDR1 MDHEN, CDR2 SYDVKM. The chain's CDR3 is CASTNNRAGATNEKLFF. The CDR3 DNA sequence: TGTGCCAGCACGAACAACCGGGCCGGTGCAACTAATGAAAAACTGTTTTTT. Using reference TRBV28 and TRBJ1-4 for the parts outside the CDR3, the full variable domain is DVKVTQSSRYLVKRTGEKVFLECVQDMDHENMFWYRQDPGLGLRLIYFSYDVKMKEKGDIPEGYSVSREKKERFSLILESASTNQTSMYLCASTNNRAGATNEKLFFGSGTQLSVL.

The chain links TRBV18 to TRBJ1-6; maybe TRBD1 (6 bases). V gave up 3 bases and J gave up 3 bases, with 9 bases separating them. This CDR3 has 15 residues. Germline CDR1 KGHSH, CDR2 LQKENI. The CDR3 loop is CASSPQTGYNSPLHF. CDR3 nucleotides: TGTGCCAGCTCACCTCAGACAGGCTATAATTCACCCCTCCACTTT.

This chain connects TRBV29-1 to TRBJ1-1; the match to TRBD1 covers 8 bases. CDR3 length: 13 amino acids. In germline, CDR1 is SQVTM, CDR2 ANQGSEA. The V and J ends lost 6 bases and 3 bases, in that order; junction bases with no gene match: 6. CDR3 sequence reads: CSVVPGGYTEAFF. CDR3 nucleotides: TGCAGCGTCGTACCAGGGGGCTACACTGAAGCTTTCTTT.

V gene TRBV23-1 combines with J gene TRBJ1-1; D unresolved. TRBV23-1 counts as an open reading frame of uncertain function. The CDR3 runs to 14 residues. Trimming pared 3 bases from V and 5 bases from J, leaving 13 bases between. The CDR3 region is CASSQPWRRTEAFF. In nucleotides, the CDR3 is TGCGCCAGCAGTCAGCCCTGGAGGAGGACTGAAGCTTTCTTT.

The chain joins TRBV7-9 to TRBJ1-6; 8 bases fit TRBD1. Germline values: CDR1 SEHNR, CDR2 FQNEAQ (reference sequence). The CDR3 consists of 16 residues. V was pared by 7 bases and J by 10 bases, with 15 bases of the junction left unmatched. CDR3 sequence reads: CASTDSSGTGHSPLHF. In DNA, the CDR3 is TGTGCCAGCACCGATTCCTCCGGGACAGGACACTCACCCCTCCACTTT.

This chain links TRBV28 with TRBJ1-5, with D perhaps matching TRBD1 (5 bases). CDR1 is MDHEN, CDR2 SYDVKM, per germline. This CDR3 has 13 residues. The V gene lost 5 bases and the J gene lost 6 bases, with 11 bases spanning the gap. CDR3 protein: CASSRGGSQPQHF. The CDR3 DNA reads TGTGCCAGCAGTCGGGGGGGGTCTCAGCCCCAGCATTTT.

The rearrangement uses TRBV28 and TRBJ2-7, with 7 bases matching TRBD1. Germline V gives CDR1 MDHEN, CDR2 SYDVKM. This CDR3 has 13 amino acids. Trimming at V came to 4 bases and at J to 2 bases, leaving 2 bases not matched to a gene. In DNA form, the CDR3 reads TGTGCCAGCAGTTATACAGGGGCCTACGAGCAGTACTTC. Translated: CASSYTGAYEQYF.

This sequence joins TRBV2 and TRBJ1-5; TRBD1 matches at 7 bases. CDR1 SNHLY and CDR2 FYNNEI come from the germline V gene. V gave up 6 bases and J gave up 6 bases; unmatched junction bases: 8. This CDR3 has 14 amino acids. The CDR3 nucleotides read TGTGCCAGCAGAGACAGGGCGGTAGTTCAGCCCCAGCATTTT. Encoded protein: CASRDRAVVQPQHF.

This chain joins TRBV6-5 and TRBJ1-2, with a possible D match to TRBD1 (5 bases). V dropped 5 bases and J dropped 4 bases, with 17 bases sitting between them. The CDR3 contains 15 residues. Germline assignment: CDR1 MNHEY and CDR2 SVGAGI. CDR3 DNA sequence: TGTGCCAGCAGTCCCTCCCCAACAGGACTCTATGGCTACACCTTC. It specifies CASSPSPTGLYGYTF.

This clone appeared once. This sequence joins TRBV19 and TRBJ1-5; 8 bases line up with TRBD1. The CDR3 spans 15 residues. V gave up 10 bases and J gave up 5 bases; unmatched junction bases: 13. Looked up from germline, CDR1 is LNHDA and CDR2 is SQIVND (reference sequence). The CDR3 bases are TGTGCCACCTCCCCCGGCCAGGGGGCGTATCAGCCCCAGCATTTT. Its protein is CATSPGQGAYQPQHF.

Only a few counts were recorded for this clone. The chain recombines TRBV3-1 (or the pseudogene TRBV3-2) with TRBJ2-1; the D gene is possibly TRBD1 (6 bases). CDR1 is LGHDT, CDR2 YNNKEL, per germline (reference sequence). The CDR3 consists of 13 residues. V lost 4 bases to trimming and J lost 4 bases, with 8 bases between them. This CDR3 is CASSPDRYNEQFF. CDR3 DNA sequence: TGTGCCAGCAGCCCGGACAGATACAATGAGCAGTTCTTC.

The CDR3 nucleotides are TGTGCCAGCAGCGGACTGAACACTGAAGCTTTCTTT. Translating it yields CASSGLNTEAFF. The chain links TRBV9 to TRBJ1-1; D gene ambiguous. This CDR3 has 12 residues. The ends were cut back, 3 bases at V and 0 bases at J, with 3 bases in the middle. Germline-derived CDR1 and CDR2 are SGDLS and YYNGEE.

The chain recombines TRBV15 with TRBJ2-5; D is unresolved. The V and J ends lost 0 bases and 4 bases respectively, with 12 bases between them. The CDR3 covers 15 residues. Germline V lookup: CDR1 LNHNV, CDR2 YYDKDF (reference sequence). Here the CDR3 DNA reads TGTGCCACCAGCAGAGAGCGGCAGATGGGAGAGACCCAGTACTTC. Encoded protein: CATSRERQMGETQYF. The whole variable domain, remainder taken from reference TRBV15 and TRBJ2-5, is DAMVIQNPRYQVTQFGKPVTLSCSQTLNHNVMYWYQQKSSQAPKLLFHYYDKDFNNEADTPDNFQSRRPNTSFCFLDIRSPGLGDTAMYLCATSRERQMGETQYFGPGTRLLVL.

This clone was seen a single time. This sequence joins TRBV10-3 and TRBJ1-6, with TRBD1 matching 8 bases. With 5 bases clipped from V and 8 bases from J, the junction kept 8 bases outside the gene matches. From germline, CDR1 is ENHRY and CDR2 SYGVKD. CDR3 length equals 15 residues. DNA for the CDR3: TGTGCCATCAGTATAGACAGGGGTAGTGATTCACCCCTCCACTTT. Amino acid sequence: CAISIDRGSDSPLHF.

V gene TRBV28 combines with J gene TRBJ1-5; D not certain. Germline assignment: CDR1 MDHEN and CDR2 SYDVKM. The germline V and J ends were trimmed by 1 base and 4 bases, with 11 bases remaining between them. The CDR3 runs 15 residues. DNA for the CDR3: TGTGCCAGCAGTTTATTTAGGGCCCAAAATCAGCCCCAGCATTTT. Translated: CASSLFRAQNQPQHF.

This sequence joins TRBV3-1 (or the pseudogene TRBV3-2) and TRBJ1-1; D is ambiguous. V shed 1 base and J shed 3 bases, with 12 bases lying between them. In germline, CDR1 is LGHDT, CDR2 YNNKEL (reference sequence). This CDR3 region has 15 residues. CDR3 region: CASSQGGGWDTEAFF. In DNA, the CDR3 is TGTGCCAGCAGCCAAGGGGGAGGGTGGGACACTGAAGCTTTCTTT.

This chain uses TRBV5-1 with TRBJ1-4, with TRBD1 identical over 7 bases. V lost 3 bases to trimming and J lost 5 bases; unmatched junction nucleotides: 4. This CDR3 region has 14 residues. The V gene's germline CDR1 is SGHRS and CDR2 YFSETQ. The CDR3 sequence is CASSSGQSNEKLFF. DNA of the CDR3: TGCGCCAGCAGCTCGGGACAGAGCAATGAAAAACTGTTTTTT.

CDR3 sequence: CASSSISGGGRTGELFF. The CDR3, as DNA: TGCGCCAGCAGCTCGATTTCAGGGGGAGGTCGCACCGGGGAGCTGTTTTTT. V is TRBV4-1 and J is TRBJ2-2, with D possibly TRBD1 on 7 matching bases. This CDR3 comprises 17 residues. V dropped 5 bases and J dropped 4 bases, with 20 bases sitting between them. Germline CDR1 MGHRA, CDR2 YSYEKL.

The chain combines TRBV28 with TRBJ1-5; 7 bases map to TRBD1. Unmatched junction bases numbered 20, after V lost 6 bases and J lost 6 bases. The CDR3 consists of 18 residues. Germline assignment: CDR1 MDHEN and CDR2 SYDVKM. The CDR3 reads CASRHNFRDSSHFQPQHF. In DNA form, the CDR3 reads TGTGCCAGCAGGCACAACTTCCGGGACAGTAGTCATTTTCAGCCCCAGCATTTT.

The chain carries TRBV20-1 and TRBJ2-2, with 13 bases that match TRBD2. Per germline, CDR1 DFQATT and CDR2 SNEGSKA (reference sequence). V gave up 3 bases and J gave up 6 bases; unmatched junction bases: 7. CDR3 size: 16 residues. The CDR3 region has the DNA TGCAGTGCTAGTGCGACGGGACTAGCGGGGTCCGGGGAGCTGTTTTTT. Amino acid sequence: CSASATGLAGSGELFF.

This clone was seen only once. The rearrangement links TRBV29-1 to TRBJ1-2, with 11 bases aligning to TRBD1. Germline V gene lookup returns CDR1 SQVTM and CDR2 ANQGSEA. The CDR3 is 14 amino acids. Losses at the gene ends were 6 bases for V and 4 bases for J; bases not matched to a gene: 7. The DNA for the CDR3 is TGCAGCGTCAGACGGACAGGGGGCATCTATGGCTACACCTTC. It specifies CSVRRTGGIYGYTF.

The gene calls are TRBV7-8 and TRBJ1-6; 7 bases match TRBD1. Germline V gives CDR1 SGHVS, CDR2 FQNEAQ. With 5 bases clipped from V and 0 bases from J, the junction kept 7 bases outside the gene matches. The CDR3 totals 17 residues. CDR3 bases: TGTGCCAGCAGCGCCGGGACAGTGATCTCCTATAATTCACCCCTCCACTTT. This translates into CASSAGTVISYNSPLHF.

The chain carries TRBV24-1 and TRBJ2-5, with D tentatively TRBD1 (6 bases). V gave up 8 bases and J gave up 2 bases, with 8 bases separating them. CDR1 KGHDR and CDR2 SFDVKD come from the germline V gene. The CDR3 consists of 12 residues. Written as DNA, the CDR3 is TGTGCCACCATGGACAGTCAAGAGACCCAGTACTTC. It encodes CATMDSQETQYF.

This chain connects TRBV11-2 to TRBJ2-2; D perhaps matches TRBD2 (5 bases). CDR3 length: 13 residues. The germline CDR1 and CDR2 sequences are SGHAT and FQNNGV. Trimming took 1 base from V and 6 from J, leaving 6 bases between them. For the CDR3, the DNA is TGTGCCAGCAGCTTAGCCGGGGCCGGGGAGCTGTTTTTT. The encoded protein is CASSLAGAGELFF.

This rearrangement joins TRBV9 to TRBJ2-1, with D unclear. Germline V CDR1 and CDR2: SGDLS, YYNGEE. CDR3 size: 14 residues. Trimming stripped 4 bases from V and 2 bases from J, with 10 bases between. As DNA, the CDR3 is TGTGCCAGCAGCCCCACCTGGGCCTACAATGAGCAGTTCTTC. This translates into CASSPTWAYNEQFF.

The J gene is TRBJ1-2, the V gene TRBV2, with 9 nucleotides matching TRBD1. The trim removed 8 bases at V and 4 bases at J, leaving 8 bases unmatched. The CDR3 runs to 14 residues. The germline gives CDR1 SNHLY, CDR2 FYNNEI. The CDR3 nucleotides are TGTGCCAGCTGCCGGGACAGGGCCTCCTATGGCTACACCTTC. This encodes CASCRDRASYGYTF.

This chain connects TRBV10-3 to TRBJ2-2; no firm D call. The length of the CDR3 is 15 residues. Germline V gene sequence: CDR1 ENHRY, CDR2 SYGVKD. The V gene lost 0 bases and the J gene lost 1 base, with 6 bases spanning the gap. CDR3 sequence (DNA): TGTGCCATCAGTGAGTCTAGGTTGAACACCGGGGAGCTGTTTTTT. This translates into CAISESRLNTGELFF.

This chain links TRBV9 with TRBJ1-6; 10 nucleotides match TRBD1. This CDR3 has 15 residues. V lost 0 bases to trimming and J lost 9 bases; unmatched junction nucleotides: 3. Looked up from germline, CDR1 is SGDLS and CDR2 is YYNGEE. CDR3 bases: TGTGCCAGCAGCGTAGAACGGGACAGGGGTTCACCCCTCCACTTT. Protein product: CASSVERDRGSPLHF. The complete variable domain, with remaining parts taken from reference TRBV9 and TRBJ1-6, reads DSGVTQTPKHLITATGQRVTLRCSPRSGDLSVYWYQQSLDQGLQFLIQYYNGEERAKGNILERFSAQQFPDLHSELNLSSLELGDSALYFCASSVERDRGSPLHFGNGTRLTVT.

The chain joins TRBV20-1 to TRBJ2-1, with TRBD2 identical over 9 bases. This CDR3 contains 18 residues. The junction had 12 bases not matched to a gene; V was cut back by 3 bases and J by 0 bases. Germline V lookup: CDR1 DFQATT, CDR2 SNEGSKA (reference sequence). CDR3 DNA: TGCAGTGCTAGTGGTCCAGCGGGGGGCCGGTACTCCTACAATGAGCAGTTCTTC. Protein product: CSASGPAGGRYSYNEQFF.